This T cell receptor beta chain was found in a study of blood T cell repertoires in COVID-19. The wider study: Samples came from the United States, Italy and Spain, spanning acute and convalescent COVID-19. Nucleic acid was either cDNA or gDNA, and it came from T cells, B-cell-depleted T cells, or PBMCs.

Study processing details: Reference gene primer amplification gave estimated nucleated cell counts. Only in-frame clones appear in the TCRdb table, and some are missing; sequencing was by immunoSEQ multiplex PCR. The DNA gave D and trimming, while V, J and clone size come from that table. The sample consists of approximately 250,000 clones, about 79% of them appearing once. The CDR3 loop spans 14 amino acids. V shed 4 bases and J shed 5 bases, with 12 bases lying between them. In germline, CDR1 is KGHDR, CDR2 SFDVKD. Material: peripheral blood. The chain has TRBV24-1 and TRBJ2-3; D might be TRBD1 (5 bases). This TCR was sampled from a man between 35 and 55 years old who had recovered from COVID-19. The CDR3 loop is CATSESTAIDTQYF. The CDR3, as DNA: TGTGCCACCAGTGAATCGACAGCCATAGATACGCAGTATTTT.